This TCR beta chain was captured by sequencing in a study of shared T cell receptors in the human thymus. Clones were read by immunoSEQ multiplex PCR, and TCRdb kept only the in-frame ones, dropping some. The top ten hold about 0.012% of the sample, which has about 500,000 clones, approximately 78% seen once. Germline V gives CDR1 SGHTA, CDR2 FQGNSA. The CDR3 sequence is 14 residues long. V was pared by 8 bases and J by 4 bases, with 18 bases between. These data were also reused for a study on human thymus T cells. This second study notes: Thymus was obtained from resections taken during corrective heart surgery. Seemingly biased V and J gene usage marked thymic and blood repertoires.

Material for sequencing was thymocytes. The sequence was collected from a boy less than two years old with a congenital heart defect. The V call is TRBV7-2, the J call TRBJ2-7; a possible D gene is TRBD2 (5 bases). In nucleotides, the CDR3 is TGTGCCAGCCAGGACTTGAGTCGCGAGTACGAGCAGTACTTC. Encoded protein: CASQDLSREYEQYF.